The TCR beta chain described here comes from a study of blood T cells in healthy people across ages. Germline CDR1 MNHEY, CDR2 SMNVEV (reference sequence). The J segment lost 7 bases and the V segment lost 8 bases, leaving 7 bases of the junction unmatched. The CDR3 loop spans 13 amino acids. Each donor gave about 9.3 milliliters of peripheral blood. PCR was performed a second time for about 6 to 12 cycles using a sample-barcoded 5' primer and a J-beta primer mix. Every molecule of cDNA carried a tag from a template-switch adaptor with 12 random nucleotides. One entry per CDR3 protein, called by TCRdb with MiXCR from the 5' RACE reads. The data show hundreds of thousands of distinct CDR3 sequences, less than 45% seen once.

Input material: blood. This clonotype originated in a man aged 80 or over in good health. The chain employs TRBV27 and TRBJ2-1; 8 bases line up with TRBD1. The CDR3 DNA is TGTGCCAGCCGAGGGACAGGAGAAAATGAGCAGTTCTTC. Amino acid sequence: CASRGTGENEQFF.